This is a list of T cell receptor beta chains from one sample in a study of cytomegalovirus exposure and HLA in healthy donors. Generated by immunoSEQ multiplex PCR, the TCRdb table keeps only in-frame clones and is missing some. The sample consists of some 150,000 clones, about 75% of them appearing once. The material sequenced was PBMCs. The receptors here all came from a man aged 40-55 years in good health and CMV-seronegative. Each CDR3 is given with its conserved first and last residue.

TRBV27	TRBJ1-5	CASSLAGGANPQHF
TRBV6-6	TRBJ2-2	CASSYVQGGNTGELFF
TRBV2	TRBJ2-2	CASSISGAPFSGELFF
TRBV27	TRBJ1-4	CASSPIRWTGDEKLFF
TRBV6-1	TRBJ1-3	CASSEGPRVGSSGNTIYF
TRBV4-2	TRBJ2-1	CASSQPQGVGEQFF
TRBV6-6	TRBJ1-5	CASSFDLGRNQPQHF
TRBV28	TRBJ2-5	CASSSQGREAQYF
TRBV5-1	TRBJ2-2	CASNWGQGTGELFF
TRBV5-1	TRBJ1-5	CASSLGTGRNQPQHF
TRBV28	TRBJ2-7	CASSLAGAPMEQYF
TRBV6-5	TRBJ2-2	CASSYSLAYTGELFF
TRBV18	TRBJ2-1	CASSPLGARGGGEQFF
TRBV4-1	TRBJ2-7	CASSQGQGRYTYEQYF
TRBV2	TRBJ2-5	CASSALGQIQETQYF
TRBV7-6	TRBJ2-1	CASSPGGPYNEQFF
TRBV7-9	TRBJ2-5	CASSLGGQAGETQYF
TRBV7-9	TRBJ1-5	CASSLDPSGQPQHF
TRBV6-6	TRBJ2-3	CASIATGHPTDTQYF
TRBV6-6	TRBJ2-1	CASSREPEQFF
TRBV28	TRBJ1-1	CASSLRVLSTEAFF
TRBV10-2	TRBJ2-7	CASSVRTVSYEQYF
TRBV27	TRBJ1-6	CASSFRGGSPLHF
TRBV28	TRBJ2-7	CASRPTPDRGRKQYF
TRBV7-6	TRBJ2-3	CASSLERRLAGSTDTQYF
TRBV2	TRBJ2-5	CASRGTGGGETQYF
TRBV6-5	TRBJ2-2	CASRTTGGTGELFF
TRBV18	TRBJ2-3	CASSRQGASTDTQYF
TRBV4-2	TRBJ1-5	CASSQGGPLQPQHF
TRBV5-1	TRBJ2-5	CASSFTGGSETQYF